These T cell receptor beta chains were read from a single sample in a study of blood T cell repertoires in COVID-19. TCRdb's table, derived via immunoSEQ multiplex PCR, lists solely in-frame clones and lacks some. The repertoire consists of about 68,000 clones, with about nine tenths occurring once and the leading ten covering less than 9%. Input material: peripheral blood. Receptors originate from a man aged 25-45 years with acute or convalescent COVID-19. CDR3s include the opening cysteine and the closing phenylalanine or tryptophan. A D gene is named only where the DNA matches it firmly. A row's size may be missing; if present it is once, few, many or a size class.

V: TRBV29-1; D: -; J: TRBJ1-2; length: 14; size: -; DNA: TGCAGCGTTGAAGCCACCTACAGGTCCTTCGGCTACACCTTC; CDR3: CSVEATYRSFGYTF
V: TRBV19; D: -; J: TRBJ1-5; length: 12; size: -; DNA: TGTGCCAGTAGTCCAGTTTACCAGCCCCAGCATTTT; CDR3: CASSPVYQPQHF
V: TRBV14; D: -; J: TRBJ2-1; length: 15; size: once; DNA: TGTGCCAGCCGGTCACACGGCGGTAGGAGCAATGAGCAGTTCTTC; CDR3: CASRSHGGRSNEQFF
V: TRBV28; D: -; J: TRBJ1-1; length: 14; size: -; DNA: TGTGCCAGCAGTAGCCCAGGGGAGAACACTGAAGCTTTCTTT; CDR3: CASSSPGENTEAFF
V: TRBV19; D: TRBD1; J: TRBJ2-5; length: 13; size: -; DNA: TGTGCCAGTAGTAGGACAGGGGGCGAGACCCAGTACTTC; CDR3: CASSRTGGETQYF
V: TRBV2; D: TRBD1; J: TRBJ2-5; length: 15; size: -; DNA: TGTGCCAGCAGCTTCCGACAGGGCTGGTATGAGACCCAGTACTTC; CDR3: CASSFRQGWYETQYF
V: TRBV6-4; D: -; J: TRBJ1-1; length: 13; size: -; DNA: TGTGCCAGCAGTGAGGGGGCGAACACTGAAGCTTTCTTT; CDR3: CASSEGANTEAFF
V: TRBV6-5; D: TRBD1; J: TRBJ1-2; length: 15; size: -; DNA: TGTGCCAGCACCCAGACAGGGGGCGCAGAGTATGGCTACACCTTC; CDR3: CASTQTGGAEYGYTF
V: TRBV27; D: -; J: TRBJ1-5; length: 13; size: few; DNA: TGTGCCAGCGGCGACAGCCTGAATCAGCCCCAGCATTTT; CDR3: CASGDSLNQPQHF
V: TRBV7-6; D: -; J: TRBJ2-7; length: 14; size: -; DNA: TGTGCCAGCAGCTTATTGACAGGCTCCTACGAGCAGTACTTC; CDR3: CASSLLTGSYEQYF
V: TRBV5-4; D: TRBD1; J: TRBJ2-7; length: 15; size: -; DNA: TGTGCCAGCTGGAGACAGGACAGGGGTTCCTACGAGCAGTACTTC; CDR3: CASWRQDRGSYEQYF
V: TRBV6-5; D: TRBD1; J: TRBJ1-1; length: 15; size: -; DNA: TGTGCCAGCAATAGAAAGGGGGCTCGGGGCACTGAAGCTTTCTTT; CDR3: CASNRKGARGTEAFF
V: TRBV30; D: -; J: TRBJ2-5; length: 15; size: -; DNA: TGTGCCTGGATTCGCTCCGTTGGGGGGCAAGAGACCCAGTACTTC; CDR3: CAWIRSVGGQETQYF
V: TRBV9; D: TRBD1; J: TRBJ2-7; length: 13; size: -; DNA: TGTGCCAGCAGCGTGAGGGACAGTGGCGAGCAGTACTTC; CDR3: CASSVRDSGEQYF
V: TRBV18; D: -; J: TRBJ2-1; length: 22; size: -; DNA: TGTGCCAGCTCACAGCGACAGGGGGTTCGACTAGCGGAGAAGGCAGCCTACAATGAGCAGTTCTTC; CDR3: CASSQRQGVRLAEKAAYNEQFF
V: TRBV9; D: -; J: TRBJ2-1; length: 15; size: -; DNA: TGTGCCAGCAGCGCCGGACAAAGCCCCTACAATGAGCAGTTCTTC; CDR3: CASSAGQSPYNEQFF
V: TRBV5-4; D: -; J: TRBJ1-1; length: 15; size: -; DNA: TGTGCCAGCAGCTTGGGTGCGGGGCTGTACACTGAAGCTTTCTTT; CDR3: CASSLGAGLYTEAFF
V: TRBV20-1; D: TRBD2; J: TRBJ2-1; length: 14; size: -; DNA: TGCAGTGCTAGTTGGGTAGCGGGAGGTTTTGAGCAGTTCTTC; CDR3: CSASWVAGGFEQFF
V: TRBV2; D: -; J: TRBJ1-2; length: 13; size: -; DNA: TGTGCCAGCAGCCCAGGGAGGGGTGGAGGCTACACCTTC; CDR3: CASSPGRGGGYTF
V: TRBV6-5; D: -; J: TRBJ2-7; length: 12; size: -; DNA: TGTGCCAGCAGGGACAGAGCCTACGAGCAGTACTTC; CDR3: CASRDRAYEQYF
V: TRBV29-1; D: -; J: TRBJ2-3; length: 13; size: few; DNA: TGCAGCGTTGAGCCGGGAGATTGGTATACGCAGTATTTT; CDR3: CSVEPGDWYTQYF
V: TRBV21-1; D: -; J: TRBJ1-5; length: 14; size: -; DNA: TGTGCCAGCAGCACAAGGGCGGGGGGTCAGCCCCAGCATTTT; CDR3: CASSTRAGGQPQHF
V: TRBV6-7; D: TRBD1; J: TRBJ1-2; length: 14; size: -; DNA: TGTGCCAGCAGGGACTTTGACAGGGACTATGGCTACACCTTC; CDR3: CASRDFDRDYGYTF